A selection of T cell receptor beta chains follows, all from one sample in a study of T cells in Graves' hyperthyroidism and ophthalmopathy. In TCRdb, the multiplex PCR reads were re-called with MiXCR into one record per CDR3 protein. The sample yields about 360,000 distinct CDR3 sequences, 13% seen once. The sample taken for sequencing was blood. All receptors derive from a young woman with Graves' hyperthyroidism. Each CDR3 is given with its conserved first and last residue. The D gene is left open where the match is weak. Size is stated for part of the rows, as once, few or many counts, or as a class when the clone is expanded.

CDR3 length,J gene,D gene,V gene,clone size,CDR3 protein,CDR3 DNA
16,TRBJ2-5,.,TRBV7-7,many,CASSLDIKQSQETQYF,TGTGCTAGCAGCTTAGACATAAAACAGAGTCAAGAGACCCAGTACTTC
17,TRBJ1-6,TRBD1,TRBV13,.,CASSRTGEFSYNSPLHF,TGTGCCAGCAGCCGAACAGGGGAATTTTCCTATAATTCACCCCTCCACTTT
13,TRBJ1-1,TRBD1,TRBV6-1,many,CASSDLTGEEAFF,TGTGCCAGCAGTGACCTAACAGGGGAGGAAGCTTTCTTT
14,TRBJ1-4,.,TRBV20-1,.,CSARSEGFGEKLFF,TGCAGTGCTAGATCTGAGGGGTTTGGTGAAAAACTGTTTTTT
19,TRBJ2-5,TRBD2,TRBV15,many,CATSRGYRGAGGEQETQYF,TGTGCCACCAGCAGAGGGTACAGGGGAGCGGGAGGGGAGCAAGAGACCCAGTACTTC
16,TRBJ2-4,TRBD1,TRBV2,many,CASSVVGQGSFAIQYF,TGTGCCAGCAGTGTAGTGGGACAGGGGAGTTTCGCCATTCAGTACTTC
14,TRBJ1-2,.,TRBV18,many,CASSPPHREGGYTF,TGTGCCAGCTCACCGCCTCACAGGGAAGGAGGCTACACCTTC
15,TRBJ2-7,.,TRBV20-1,.,CSARDANSPSFEQYF,TGCAGTGCTAGAGATGCGAACTCTCCTAGTTTCGAGCAGTACTTC
16,TRBJ1-6,.,TRBV18,.,CASSITRRGDLTPLHF,TGTGCCAGCTCTATAACTAGGCGGGGCGACTTAACACCCCTCCACTTT
17,TRBJ1-2,.,TRBV28,few,CASSFHDQLHRDYDYTF,TGTGCCAGCAGTTTTCACGATCAACTGCACAGGGACTATGACTACACCTTC
12,TRBJ2-5,.,TRBV12-3/TRBV12-4,many,CASRRAGETQYF,TGTGCCAGCAGGCGGGCGGGTGAGACCCAGTACTTC
18,TRBJ2-6,TRBD2,TRBV20-1,.,CSSGLAGAGISGANVLTF,TGCAGTTCTGGACTAGCGGGAGCTGGGATCTCTGGGGCCAACGTCCTGACTTTC
15,TRBJ2-1,.,TRBV11-2,.,CASSATGAGDNEQFF,TGTGCCAGCAGCGCGACGGGGGCGGGGGACAATGAGCAGTTCTTC
12,TRBJ2-7,.,TRBV18,many,CASSPGKDEQYF,TGTGCCAGCTCACCCGGGAAGGACGAGCAGTACTTC
15,TRBJ2-7,TRBD2,TRBV19,.,CASSMGLADTYEQYF,TGTGCCAGTAGCATGGGCCTAGCGGATACCTACGAGCAGTACTTC
13,TRBJ2-4,.,TRBV7-2,many,CASSTRTENIQYF,TGTGCCAGCAGCACGCGGACAGAAAACATTCAGTACTTC
12,TRBJ1-2,.,TRBV28,many,CASSLDLEGYTF,TGTGCCAGCAGTTTGGATTTAGAGGGCTACACCTTC
12,TRBJ2-1,.,TRBV5-6,few,CASSLGTSEQFF,TGTGCCAGCAGCTTGGGGACGAGTGAGCAGTTCTTC
12,TRBJ1-2,.,TRBV29-1,many,CSAARGNYGYTF,TGCAGCGCGGCGAGGGGGAACTATGGCTACACCTTC
13,TRBJ2-1,TRBD1,TRBV30,many,CAWSVQGLDEQFF,TGTGCCTGGAGTGTACAGGGGTTAGATGAGCAGTTCTTC
16,TRBJ1-2,.,TRBV12-3/TRBV12-4,many,CASSRGGRSLGYGYTF,TGTGCCAGCAGTCGGGGCGGGAGATCACTAGGGTATGGCTACACCTTC
15,TRBJ2-2,.,TRBV7-9,few,CASSPRARDPGELFF,TGTGCCAGCAGCCCGCGGGCCAGGGACCCCGGGGAGCTGTTTTTT
13,TRBJ2-7,.,TRBV2,many,CASSEGQDYEQYF,TGTGCCAGCAGCGAAGGGCAGGACTACGAGCAGTACTTC
13,TRBJ2-2,.,TRBV9,.,CASSTEGTGELFF,TGTGCCAGCAGCACCGAGGGGACCGGGGAGCTGTTTTTT
15,TRBJ2-5,TRBD2,TRBV4-2,many,CASSQDGGEPETQYF,TGTGCCAGCAGCCAAGATGGGGGGGAGCCCGAGACCCAGTACTTC
14,TRBJ1-2,TRBD1,TRBV12-3/TRBV12-4,.,CASESGDRVDGYTF,TGTGCCAGCGAAAGTGGGGACAGGGTTGATGGCTACACCTTC
13,TRBJ1-2,.,TRBV6-1,.,CACFRGLGYGYTF,TGTGCCTGCTTCCGGGGCTTAGGCTATGGCTACACCTTC
13,TRBJ1-2,.,TRBV7-9,few,CAITNLGVDGYTF,TGTGCCATCACAAACCTAGGGGTGGATGGCTACACCTTC
15,TRBJ2-3,.,TRBV28,.,CASSLWSRGADTQYF,TGTGCCAGCAGTTTATGGTCCAGGGGGGCAGATACGCAGTATTTT
16,TRBJ1-2,TRBD1,TRBV11-2,many,CASSKGQGNSNYGYTF,TGTGCCAGCAGCAAGGGACAGGGAAATTCTAACTATGGCTACACCTTC
14,TRBJ1-1,.,TRBV4-1,.,CASSRGEFNTEAFF,TGCGCCAGCAGTAGGGGCGAATTTAACACTGAAGCTTTCTTT
15,TRBJ1-3,TRBD1,TRBV7-2,many,CASSLTGAPGNTIYF,TGTGCCAGCAGCTTAACAGGGGCGCCCGGAAACACCATATATTTT
14,TRBJ1-2,.,TRBV19,.,CAIESSGTNYGYTF,TGTGCCATTGAATCTTCCGGGACTAACTATGGCTACACCTTC
13,TRBJ1-5,.,TRBV3-1,many,CASSQQGDQPQHF,TGTGCCAGCAGCCAACAAGGGGATCAGCCCCAGCATTTT
14,TRBJ1-1,.,TRBV2,many,CASSEEGLNTEAFF,TGTGCCAGCAGTGAAGAGGGGTTGAACACTGAAGCTTTCTTT
14,TRBJ2-5,.,TRBV5-1,many,CASSLDGGEETQYF,TGCGCCAGCAGCTTGGATGGGGGAGAAGAGACCCAGTACTTC
14,TRBJ2-3,.,TRBV7-3,many,CASSGLGDTDTQYF,TGTGCCAGCAGCGGCCTAGGAGACACAGATACGCAGTATTTT